Reported below is one T cell receptor beta chain. As yet, its antigen is unknown. It was with 60 Vbeta and 13 Jbeta primers that the PCR ran. Libraries were prepared by immunoSEQ multiplex PCR; TCRdb keeps only in-frame clonotypes and omits some of them. This table holds under 200,000 clones, 70% to 85% found once. V lost 4 bases to trimming and J lost 6 bases; unmatched junction nucleotides: 7. This CDR3 is built from 14 residues. Germline V gene data show CDR1 as LGHNA and CDR2 as YSLEER. The record originates from a study of cytomegalovirus exposure and HLA in healthy donors. Study-level points and caveats: A reported reduction in N-insertions relative to the approximately 600-donor mean was seen in an Asian-associated ancestry cluster in a later analysis. Follow-up analysis seemed to connect common viral pathogens with several of the most significant clusters identified. Exclusion applied to some V segments, including TRBV6-2 and TRBV6-3, as they were indistinguishable.

The gene calls are TRBV4-3 and TRBJ2-7, with TRBD1 identical over 9 bases. The TCR originated in a woman between 40 and 50 years old in good health and CMV-seronegative. Sequenced: PBMCs. The CDR3 coding sequence is TGCGCCAGCAGCCTCGGACAGGGGCCCAGCGAGCAGTACTTC. Translated, it gives CASSLGQGPSEQYF.